The T cell receptor beta chain under discussion was sequenced for a study of preoperative IRX-2 immunotherapy in early breast cancer. Sequencing used immunoSEQ multiplex PCR; TCRdb keeps in-frame clones, though not all of them. The repertoire consists of tens of thousands of clones, with roughly 95% occurring once and the leading ten covering around 15%. Treatment indicated: preoperative locoregional IRX-2 cytokine immunotherapy. Samples came from a phase Ib trial of preoperative locoregional IRX-2 cytokine immunotherapy. The CDR3 spans 15 residues. The V gene end was trimmed by 4 bases and the J gene end by 4 bases; junction bases not matched to a gene: 10.

The sequencing here drew on tumor tissue, taken after IRX-2 immunotherapy. The receptor comes from a human donor with breast cancer. J is TRBJ1-1 and V is TRBV5-3; 7 bases align to TRBD1. TRBV5-3 carries the ORF label, with uncertain function. The CDR3 protein is CARSRGGAGFTEAFF. The CDR3 DNA sequence: TGTGCCAGAAGCCGAGGGGGCGCGGGGTTCACTGAAGCTTTCTTT.